Sequencing of this T cell receptor (beta chain) was carried out in a study of blood T cell repertoires in COVID-19. Study background: Sources were T cells, B-cell-depleted T cells, or PBMCs; the material itself was cDNA or gDNA.

Assay: immunoSEQ multiplex PCR; the TCRdb copy retains only in-frame clones and omits some. Among some 50,000 clones listed, 80% to 90% were seen once. Trimming cost V 7 bases and J 7 bases; bases outside gene matches: 10. The length of the CDR3 is 14 residues. Per the germline V gene, CDR1 is SQVTM and CDR2 is ANQGSEA. Sequenced: peripheral blood. The chain combines TRBV29-1 with TRBJ2-1; 10 nucleotides match TRBD1. This clonotype was obtained from a man in his fifties or sixties with acute or convalescent COVID-19. CDR3 loop: CSATLDRGKNEQFF. The CDR3 bases are TGCAGCGCTACACTGGACAGGGGGAAAAATGAGCAGTTCTTC.